These 16 T cell receptor beta chains were sequenced from one sample in a study of blood T cell repertoires in COVID-19. Clones were read by immunoSEQ multiplex PCR, and TCRdb kept only the in-frame ones, dropping some. This sample has a few hundred thousand clones; around 90% occur once, and the top ten carry 3%. Sequencing was performed on peripheral blood. Every receptor here comes from a man aged 55 to 70 with acute or convalescent COVID-19.

The genes are TRBV5-1 and TRBJ1-2; weak D call: TRBD1 (6 bases). The CDR3 extends over 15 amino acids. Germline CDR1 reads SGHRS; CDR2 reads YFSETQ. V lost 1 base to trimming and J lost 6 bases, with 16 bases between them. This CDR3 is CASSLSSGGLNGYTF. The CDR3 DNA sequence: TGCGCCAGCAGCTTGAGTTCGGGGGGGCTGAATGGCTACACCTTC.

This clone was seen just once. The chain links TRBV6-5 to TRBJ2-2, with D possibly matching TRBD1 (6 bases). Trimming removed 8 bases from V and 6 bases from J, with 16 bases in between. Germline V gene lookup returns CDR1 MNHEY and CDR2 SVGAGI. CDR3 length: 14 amino acids. CDR3 in DNA: TGTGCCAGCCGCAGGCAGGGGCAATCCGGGGAGCTGTTTTTT. Translating gives CASRRQGQSGELFF.

This clone was counted a few times. This chain uses TRBV5-4 with TRBJ2-7; D may be TRBD2 (6 bases). The CDR3 has 13 amino acids. The V end was cut by 4 bases, the J end by 5 bases, with 13 bases between. Germline V gives CDR1 SGHNT, CDR2 YYREEE (reference sequence). CDR3 protein: CASSPGLGDEQYF. The CDR3 DNA is TGTGCCAGCAGCCCGGGACTGGGGGACGAGCAGTACTTC.

The chain employs TRBV29-1 and TRBJ2-1, with 7 bases matching TRBD1. Germline values: CDR1 SQVTM, CDR2 ANQGSEA. After removal of 7 bases from V and 2 bases from J, the junction contained 8 bases not matched to a gene. The CDR3 is 14 amino acids. CDR3 DNA: TGCAGCGATAGGACAGGTCCGGCCTACAATGAGCAGTTCTTC. It specifies CSDRTGPAYNEQFF.

The chain joins TRBV6-5 to TRBJ2-1; 9 positions match TRBD2. The germline CDR1 and CDR2 sequences are MNHEY and SVGAGI. The V and J ends lost 8 bases and 4 bases, in that order; junction bases with no gene match: 9. CDR3 length: 15 amino acids. The CDR3 DNA sequence: TGTGCCAGCTGCCTCCAAGCGGGGGGATACAATGAGCAGTTCTTC. It yields the protein CASCLQAGGYNEQFF.

The chain links TRBV28 to TRBJ1-2; no reliable D call. V was cut by 3 bases and J by 5 bases, with 10 bases left in between. The CDR3 sequence is 13 residues long. Germline loops: CDR1 MDHEN, CDR2 SYDVKM. CDR3 sequence (DNA): TGTGCCAGCAGTTTGGGCAGCGGTTATGGCTACACCTTC. The encoded protein is CASSLGSGYGYTF.

V usage is TRBV9 and J usage is TRBJ2-1; perhaps TRBD2 as D (6 bases). CDR3 length equals 15 residues. Trimming left V 3 bases short and J 2 bases short, with 12 bases between. Looked up from germline, CDR1 is SGDLS and CDR2 is YYNGEE. The CDR3 reads CASSAPSVPYNEQFF. CDR3 nucleotides: TGTGCCAGCAGCGCACCTAGCGTCCCCTACAATGAGCAGTTCTTC.

The rearrangement links TRBV7-8 to TRBJ2-5; D not resolved. The V end lost 7 bases, the J end lost 5 bases, and 14 bases lay between the germline ends. Germline lookup yields CDR1 SGHVS and CDR2 FQNEAQ. The CDR3 runs 13 residues. The CDR3 nucleotides read TGTGCCAGCACCCTTGCCCAGTGGGAGACCCAGTACTTC. Its translation is CASTLAQWETQYF. Full variable domain (outside the CDR3, taken from reference TRBV7-8 and TRBJ2-5): GAGVSQSPRYKVAKRGQDVALRCDPISGHVSLFWYQQALGQGPEFLTYFQNEAQLDKSGLPSDRFFAERPEGSVSTLKIQRTQQEDSAVYLCASTLAQWETQYFGPGTRLLVL.

The chain is built from TRBV7-2 and TRBJ2-5, with 7 positions matching TRBD1. The germline V gene has CDR1 SGHTA and CDR2 FQGNSA. Losses at the gene ends were 4 bases for V and 9 bases for J; bases not matched to a gene: 8. CDR3 length equals 13 residues. The CDR3 is CASSSVKQGPQYF. The DNA for the CDR3 is TGTGCCAGCAGCTCCGTAAAACAGGGGCCCCAGTACTTC.

This chain connects TRBV10-2 to TRBJ1-4; no definite D call. The V and J ends lost 8 bases and 0 bases respectively, with 7 bases between them. Germline V lookup: CDR1 WSHSY, CDR2 SAAADI. The CDR3 length is 13 residues. For the CDR3, the DNA is TGCGCCAGCGCACAGTCAACTAATGAAAAACTGTTTTTT. Its translation is CASAQSTNEKLFF.

This chain uses TRBV6-5 with TRBJ1-5, with a weak D call TRBD1 (6 bases). V lost 7 bases to trimming and J lost 3 bases, with 13 bases between them. Per the germline V gene, CDR1 is MNHEY and CDR2 is SVGAGI. This CDR3 region has 14 residues. The CDR3, as DNA: TGTGCCAGCACTCCGGACAGTCTCAATCAGCCCCAGCATTTT. Its protein product is CASTPDSLNQPQHF.

The chain has TRBV9 and TRBJ2-1; D is unclear. CDR3 length: 15 residues. Between the trimmed V and J ends, which lost 0 bases and 3 bases, there was a span of 10 bases. The germline V gene encodes CDR1 SGDLS and CDR2 YYNGEE. CDR3 coding DNA: TGTGCCAGCAGCGTAGTCGGGTCCGGCTACAATGAGCAGTTCTTC. Translating gives CASSVVGSGYNEQFF.

This clone occurred once. The chain has TRBV11-2 and TRBJ2-3; 8 nucleotides align to TRBD1. Losses at the gene ends were 2 bases for V and 0 bases for J; bases not matched to a gene: 4. The CDR3 extends over 16 amino acids. Germline lookup yields CDR1 SGHAT and CDR2 FQNNGV. In DNA, the CDR3 is TGTGCCAGCAGCTTACAGGACAGGGCTAGCACAGATACGCAGTATTTT. Protein: CASSLQDRASTDTQYF.

This clone was seen a single time. The CDR3 here is CASRIKTGYGYTF. The CDR3 region has the DNA TGTGCCAGCAGGATTAAGACGGGCTATGGCTACACCTTC. The chain joins TRBV6-5 to TRBJ1-2, with D unclear. CDR3 size: 13 residues. V was shortened by 6 bases and J by 4 bases, with 12 bases between the two germline ends. Germline assignment: CDR1 MNHEY and CDR2 SVGAGI.

The chain uses TRBV29-1 and TRBJ2-7, with D possibly TRBD1 on 6 matching bases. Trimming pared 6 bases from V and 3 bases from J, leaving 15 bases between. Germline loops: CDR1 SQVTM, CDR2 ANQGSEA. The CDR3 is 13 amino acids. The CDR3 loop reads CSVIQGSDYEQYF. The CDR3 nucleotides are TGCAGCGTCATACAGGGATCAGACTACGAGCAGTACTTC.

The chain combines TRBV27 with TRBJ2-7; D may be TRBD2 (5 bases). V lost 2 bases and J 1 base, leaving 21 bases between the germline ends. Germline V CDR1 and CDR2: MNHEY, SMNVEV (reference sequence). The length of the CDR3 is 18 residues. The CDR3 sequence is CASSLKYGGPRFSYEQYF. In nucleotides, the CDR3 is TGTGCCAGCAGTTTAAAGTACGGCGGGCCAAGGTTTTCCTACGAGCAGTACTTC.